The next 26 T cell receptor beta chains were all read from a single sample in a study of blood T cell repertoires in COVID-19. Clones were sequenced by immunoSEQ multiplex PCR, and TCRdb holds only the in-frame ones, with some missing. Found here are over 200,000 clones, 84% of them singletons; the top ten hold 6.8%. What was sequenced was PBMCs or T cells enriched from blood (not recorded which). The receptors here all came from a woman between 40 and 50 years old who had recovered from COVID-19.

The CDR3 bases are TGTGCCAGCAGTTTAATGACAGGGCAAAGGAATGAGCAGTTCTTC. Protein sequence: CASSLMTGQRNEQFF. The chain carries TRBV27 and TRBJ2-1, with TRBD1 identical over 7 bases. The V gene's germline CDR1 is MNHEY and CDR2 SMNVEV (reference sequence). The CDR3 covers 15 residues. V was clipped by 2 bases and J by 7 bases; unmatched bases: 8.

This chain connects TRBV19 to TRBJ1-5; TRBD1 agrees at 8 bases. The CDR3 is 15 amino acids. Germline trimming cut 5 bases from V and 4 bases from J; bases unmatched to any gene: 7. Germline CDR1 and CDR2: LNHDA and SQIVND (reference sequence). This CDR3 is CASSSLDRANQPQHF. DNA for the CDR3: TGTGCCAGTAGTTCCTTGGACAGGGCTAATCAGCCCCAGCATTTT.

The chain links TRBV4-1 to TRBJ1-5; D not certain. In germline, CDR1 is MGHRA, CDR2 YSYEKL. This CDR3 has 14 amino acids. With 4 bases removed from V and 0 bases from J, the gap between germline ends came to 7 bases. CDR3 sequence: CASSPYGSNQPQHF. CDR3 DNA sequence: TGCGCCAGCAGCCCATACGGTAGCAATCAGCCCCAGCATTTT.

This sequence joins TRBV5-4 and TRBJ2-7; TRBD2 matches 8 bases. The CDR3 sequence is 17 residues long. The ends lost 3 bases at V and 0 bases at J; junction bases unmatched: 11. The germline V gene has CDR1 SGHNT and CDR2 YYREEE (reference sequence). The CDR3 nucleotides are TGTGCCAGCAGCTCACTCGACCTGAGCGGGGGCTCCTACGAGCAGTACTTC. It codes for CASSSLDLSGGSYEQYF.

V usage is TRBV28 and J usage is TRBJ1-5, with 11 bases aligning to TRBD1. The J segment lost 3 bases and the V segment lost 9 bases, leaving 19 bases of the junction unmatched. The CDR3 loop spans 19 amino acids. Germline CDR1 is MDHEN and CDR2 is SYDVKM. CDR3 sequence: CASLLTGTGGFVNNQPQHF. In nucleotides, the CDR3 is TGTGCCAGTTTACTTACCGGGACAGGGGGGTTTGTTAACAATCAGCCCCAGCATTTT.

V usage is TRBV29-1 and J usage is TRBJ1-2; D unresolved. CDR1 is SQVTM, CDR2 ANQGSEA, per germline. CDR3 length equals 14 residues. V lost 4 bases and J 0 bases, leaving 12 bases between the germline ends. The CDR3 region has the DNA TGCAGCGTTGGGGCGAGAAGAACTAACTATGGCTACACCTTC. Its protein product is CSVGARRTNYGYTF.

The rearrangement links TRBV3-1 (or the pseudogene TRBV3-2) to TRBJ2-7, with 8 positions matching TRBD1. The junction had 5 bases not matched to a gene; V was cut back by 3 bases and J by 4 bases. Germline values: CDR1 LGHDT, CDR2 YNNKEL (reference sequence). The CDR3 consists of 14 residues. CDR3 residues: CASSQTGVGYEQYF. The CDR3 coding sequence is TGTGCCAGCAGCCAGACAGGGGTGGGGTACGAGCAGTACTTC.

The genes are TRBV5-1 and TRBJ2-5, with a possible D match to TRBD2 (5 bases). The CDR3 runs 15 residues. Trimming left V 0 bases short and J 1 base short, with 10 bases between. Germline V lookup: CDR1 SGHRS, CDR2 YFSETQ. The CDR3 sequence is CASSLGVGVQETQYF. In DNA, the CDR3 is TGCGCCAGCAGCTTGGGGGTCGGGGTCCAAGAGACCCAGTACTTC.

This sequence joins TRBV2 and TRBJ2-5; 8 bases match TRBD1. Germline V gene data show CDR1 as SNHLY and CDR2 as FYNNEI. V dropped 7 bases and J dropped 4; count of bases not matched to a gene: 2. The CDR3 runs to 12 residues. This chain's CDR3 is CASTGQGETQYF. The DNA for the CDR3 is TGTGCCAGCACAGGACAGGGAGAGACCCAGTACTTC.

Here the CDR3 DNA reads TGCGCCAGCAGTGGGGAGGGGACAGGAACCGCAACTAATGAAAAACTGTTTTTT. It translates to CASSGEGTGTATNEKLFF. The V and J genes are TRBV10-2 and TRBJ1-4; 8 bases match TRBD1. Germline V lookup: CDR1 WSHSY, CDR2 SAAADI. CDR3 length equals 18 residues. The J segment lost 0 bases and the V segment lost 4 bases, leaving 10 bases of the junction unmatched.

The chain recombines TRBV19 with TRBJ1-3; the match to TRBD1 covers 8 bases. Looked up from germline, CDR1 is LNHDA and CDR2 is SQIVND (reference sequence). After removal of 7 bases from V and 0 bases from J, the junction contained 8 bases not matched to a gene. This CDR3 is built from 16 residues. CDR3 DNA: TGTGCCAGTACCGAAGACAGGGGCTTCTCTGGAAACACCATATATTTT. The encoded protein is CASTEDRGFSGNTIYF.

The chain combines TRBV27 with TRBJ1-5; 11 bases fit TRBD1. This CDR3 is 16 amino acids long. CDR1 and CDR2 (germline): MNHEY, SMNVEV (reference sequence). V lost 2 bases, J lost 5 bases, and 5 bases stayed unmatched. CDR3 sequence (DNA): TGTGCCAGCAGTTTAGTTGGGACAGGGGGGCATCAGCCCCAGCATTTT. Translated: CASSLVGTGGHQPQHF.

V and J are TRBV19 and TRBJ1-4; perhaps TRBD1 as D (6 bases). Looked up from germline, CDR1 is LNHDA and CDR2 is SQIVND (reference sequence). Trimming cost V 6 bases and J 5 bases, with 16 bases left between them. This CDR3 spans 15 amino acids. CDR3: CASRSPGQGNEKLFF. CDR3 DNA: TGTGCCAGTAGATCACCAGGGCAGGGGAATGAAAAACTGTTTTTT.

V is TRBV5-1 and J is TRBJ2-2, with 9 bases that match TRBD1. The trim removed 4 bases at V and 7 bases at J, leaving 5 bases unmatched. Germline V lookup: CDR1 SGHRS, CDR2 YFSETQ. The CDR3 contains 14 residues. The CDR3 loop is CASSRGQGGGELFF. The CDR3, as DNA: TGCGCCAGCAGCAGGGGACAGGGTGGCGGGGAGCTGTTTTTT.

V gene TRBV10-3 combines with J gene TRBJ1-1; tentative D call: TRBD1 (5 bases). The germline V gene has CDR1 ENHRY and CDR2 SYGVKD. The CDR3 has 12 residues. V was shortened by 3 bases and J by 3 bases, with 5 bases between the two germline ends. The CDR3 protein is CAISDRDTEAFF. CDR3 bases: TGTGCCATCAGTGACAGGGACACTGAAGCTTTCTTT.

In its sample, this clone was seen once. The rearrangement joins TRBV24-1 to TRBJ1-5; perhaps TRBD1 as D (6 bases). Trimming shortened V by 6 bases and J by 5 bases, and 16 bases separated the two germline ends. Germline loops: CDR1 KGHDR, CDR2 SFDVKD. This CDR3 has 15 residues. This chain's CDR3 is CATSPSGRGDQPQHF. The CDR3 nucleotides read TGTGCCACCAGTCCTTCGGGCAGGGGTGATCAGCCCCAGCATTTT.

The chain recombines TRBV5-1 with TRBJ2-1; TRBD1 matches 10 bases. This CDR3 has 16 residues. J was trimmed by 8 bases and V by 0 bases; bases with no gene match: 8. CDR1 and CDR2 (germline): SGHRS, YFSETQ. The CDR3 loop is CASSLATGTGVYEQFF. As DNA, the CDR3 is TGCGCCAGCAGCTTGGCTACTGGGACAGGGGTTTATGAGCAGTTCTTC.

This chain links TRBV18 with TRBJ1-4; TRBD1 might be the D (5 bases). Germline assignment: CDR1 KGHSH and CDR2 LQKENI. The CDR3 contains 15 residues. V was trimmed by 4 bases and J by 0 bases, leaving 9 bases between them. CDR3 nucleotides: TGTGCCAGCTCACAGGGGAAGGCAACTAATGAAAAACTGTTTTTT. Translation gives CASSQGKATNEKLFF. The full variable domain, rest sourced from reference TRBV18 and TRBJ1-4, is NAGVMQNPRHLVRRRGQEARLRCSPMKGHSHVYWYRQLPEEGLKFMVYLQKENIIDESGMPKERFSAEFPKEGPSILRIQQVVRGDSAAYFCASSQGKATNEKLFFGSGTQLSVL.

The chain employs TRBV11-2 and TRBJ2-7; D is unclear. The germline CDR1 and CDR2 sequences are SGHAT and FQNNGV. This CDR3 comprises 14 residues. V was pared by 1 base and J by 3 bases, with 10 bases between. The CDR3, as DNA: TGTGCCAGCAGCTTAGTCGTCAGCGTCTACGAGCAGTACGTC. Translated, it gives CASSLVVSVYEQYV.

This rearrangement joins TRBV2 to TRBJ1-5; D is undetermined. The germline V gene has CDR1 SNHLY and CDR2 FYNNEI. The CDR3 extends over 14 amino acids. Between the trimmed V and J ends, which lost 2 bases and 5 bases, there was a span of 10 bases. In DNA form, the CDR3 reads TGTGCCAGCAGTGAATCGCACGAGGATCAGCCCCAGCATTTT. This encodes CASSESHEDQPQHF.

V is TRBV5-6 and J is TRBJ1-4; no definite D call. The CDR3 is made up of 17 amino acids. The V end was cut by 1 base, the J end by 0 bases, with 13 bases between. The germline gives CDR1 SGHDT, CDR2 YYEEEE. In DNA, the CDR3 is TGTGCCAGCAGCTTGTATACGGTTTCTGCAACTAATGAAAAACTGTTTTTT. This codes for CASSLYTVSATNEKLFF.

This clone is a singleton in its sample. This rearrangement joins TRBV9 to TRBJ1-4; D gene uncertain. This CDR3 is 15 amino acids long. CDR1 and CDR2 (germline): SGDLS, YYNGEE. Trimming shortened V by 4 bases and J by 7 bases, and 17 bases separated the two germline ends. The DNA of the CDR3 is TGTGCCAGCAGCCCAAACCCCTGGCCAGGTGAAAAACTGTTTTTT. Translated: CASSPNPWPGEKLFF.

This clone came up a few times. The chain couples TRBV10-3 to TRBJ1-3, with D possibly being TRBD1 (6 bases). Trimming removed 5 bases from V and 0 bases from J, with 14 bases in between. The CDR3 runs to 16 residues. Germline CDR1 is ENHRY and CDR2 is SYGVKD. The CDR3 sequence is CAISKPRQDSGNTIYF. The CDR3, as DNA: TGTGCCATCAGTAAGCCTCGACAGGACTCTGGAAACACCATATATTTT.

This rearrangement joins TRBV2 to TRBJ1-5, with D possibly TRBD1 on 5 matching bases. The germline V gene has CDR1 SNHLY and CDR2 FYNNEI. Between the trimmed V and J ends, which lost 7 bases and 6 bases, there was a span of 16 bases. The CDR3 covers 14 residues. The DNA of the CDR3 is TGTGCCAGCACTGAGAGTTCAGGGCGTCAGCCCCAGCATTTT. It yields the protein CASTESSGRQPQHF.

The V call is TRBV19, the J call TRBJ1-2, with 8 bases fitting TRBD1. With V trimmed by 7 bases and J by 0 bases, 13 bases remained unmatched. Germline V gene data show CDR1 as LNHDA and CDR2 as SQIVND (reference sequence). The CDR3 has 17 amino acids. The CDR3, as DNA: TGTGCCAGTAATGGACAGGGAGGGAAATCGGCTAACTATGGCTACACCTTC. It translates to CASNGQGGKSANYGYTF.

This chain connects TRBV7-9 to TRBJ1-5; D is undetermined. Trimming cost V 5 bases and J 4 bases, with 18 bases left between them. The CDR3 sequence is 16 residues long. Germline V gene lookup returns CDR1 SEHNR and CDR2 FQNEAQ (reference sequence). The CDR3 here is CASSQIDGPANQPQHF. The CDR3 DNA follows: TGTGCCAGCAGCCAGATAGATGGGCCCGCTAATCAGCCCCAGCATTTT.